The clone carrying this T cell receptor (beta chain) occurred a few times. What it recognizes is unknown. At sampling all donors were nominally healthy, likely with unrecorded immune exposures. Germline loops: CDR1 ENHRY, CDR2 SYGVKD. V gave up 6 bases and J gave up 11 bases; unmatched junction bases: 15. The length of the CDR3 is 14 residues. It was with 60 Vbeta and 13 Jbeta primers that the PCR ran. Profiling relied on immunoSEQ multiplex PCR, and the TCRdb table lists in-frame clones only, not all of them. Of some 240,000 clones in the sample, around 73% were seen once. This sample stems from a study of cytomegalovirus exposure and HLA in healthy donors. Study context: Earlier, 150 million to 200 million T cells were analyzed, and fewer than 120 million unique TCR beta sequences were found among them. Study-wide results and caveats: Highly shared sequence variants in one cluster were likely a sequencing artifact.

Sequenced sample: PBMCs. The TCR sequence derives from a male donor in good health and CMV-seronegative. The chain employs TRBV10-3 and TRBJ1-2, with 7 positions matching TRBD1. CDR3 loop: CAIRSGDRTMSYTF. CDR3 sequence (DNA): TGTGCCATCAGGTCGGGGGACAGAACTATGAGTTACACCTTC.